This T cell receptor (beta chain) was obtained from a study of regulatory T cells in long-lasting Graves disease. In building TCR beta libraries, iRepertoire HTBI primers were used together with Arm-PCR of CDR3 regions. TCRdb itself ran the multiplex PCR reads through MiXCR, one entry per CDR3 protein. The data contain hundreds of thousands of distinct CDR3 sequences, roughly 15% of them singletons. Time point in this sample: newly diagnosed GD, antithyroid drugs for less than 3 months. PBMC-extracted RNA yielded the TCR library. In its sample, this clonotype was seen many times. These data were also filed under a second study, of T cells in Graves' hyperthyroidism and ophthalmopathy.

This receptor was identified in a woman in her 30s with Graves disease. Sequences were derived from peripheral blood mononuclear cells (PBMCs), sampled at new diagnosis, from a patient treated with antithyroid drugs.

CDR3 sequence: CASKAGGETQYF. CDR3 nucleotide sequence: TGTGCCAGCAAAGCGGGAGGGGAGACCCAGTACTTC. The chain joins TRBV7-9 to TRBJ2-5; TRBD2 matches 10 bases. Per germline, CDR1 SEHNR and CDR2 FQNEAQ (reference sequence). The CDR3 length is 12 residues. The V segment lost 7 bases and the J segment 5 bases; nucleotides outside the gene matches: 1.